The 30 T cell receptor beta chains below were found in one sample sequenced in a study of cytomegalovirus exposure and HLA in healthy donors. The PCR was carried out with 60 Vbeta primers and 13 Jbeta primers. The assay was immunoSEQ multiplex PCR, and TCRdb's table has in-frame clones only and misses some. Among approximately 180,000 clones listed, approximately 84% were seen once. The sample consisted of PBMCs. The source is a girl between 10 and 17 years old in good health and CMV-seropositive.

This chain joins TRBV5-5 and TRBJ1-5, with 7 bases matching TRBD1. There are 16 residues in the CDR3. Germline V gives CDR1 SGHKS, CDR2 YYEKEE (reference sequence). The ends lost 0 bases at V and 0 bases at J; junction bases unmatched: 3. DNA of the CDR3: TGTGCCAGCAGCTTGGAAGGGGGCTATAGCAATCAGCCCCAGCATTTT. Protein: CASSLEGGYSNQPQHF.

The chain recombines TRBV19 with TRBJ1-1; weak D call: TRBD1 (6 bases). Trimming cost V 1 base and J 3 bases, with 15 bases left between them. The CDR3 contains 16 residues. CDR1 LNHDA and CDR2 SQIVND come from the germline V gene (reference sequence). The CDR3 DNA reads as TGTGCCAGTAGTATAGGGGCCAGGGGTGGGGACACTGAAGCTTTCTTT. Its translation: CASSIGARGGDTEAFF.

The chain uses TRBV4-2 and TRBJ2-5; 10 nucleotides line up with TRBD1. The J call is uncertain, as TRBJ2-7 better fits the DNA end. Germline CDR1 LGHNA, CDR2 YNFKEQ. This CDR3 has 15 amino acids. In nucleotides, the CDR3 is TGTGCCAGCAGCCAAGCACGACAGGGGGCCAACGAGCAGTACTTC. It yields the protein CASSQARQGANEQYF.

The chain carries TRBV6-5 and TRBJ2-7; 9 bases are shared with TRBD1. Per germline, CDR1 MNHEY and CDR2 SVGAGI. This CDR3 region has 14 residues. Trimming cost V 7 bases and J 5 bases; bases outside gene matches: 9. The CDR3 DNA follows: TGTGCCAGCATCCCGGGACAGGGAAAGAACGAGCAGTACTTC. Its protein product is CASIPGQGKNEQYF.

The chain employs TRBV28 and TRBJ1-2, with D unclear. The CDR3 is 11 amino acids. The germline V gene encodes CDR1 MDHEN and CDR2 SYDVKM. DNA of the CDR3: TGTGTTGCGGGTGCTAACTATGGCTACACCTTC. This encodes CVAGANYGYTF.

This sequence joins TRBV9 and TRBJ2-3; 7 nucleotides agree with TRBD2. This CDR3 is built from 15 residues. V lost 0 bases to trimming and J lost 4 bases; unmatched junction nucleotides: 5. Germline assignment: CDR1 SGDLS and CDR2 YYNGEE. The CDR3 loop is CASSVGRAGADTQYF. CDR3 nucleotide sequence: TGTGCCAGCAGCGTAGGACGGGCGGGGGCAGATACGCAGTATTTT.

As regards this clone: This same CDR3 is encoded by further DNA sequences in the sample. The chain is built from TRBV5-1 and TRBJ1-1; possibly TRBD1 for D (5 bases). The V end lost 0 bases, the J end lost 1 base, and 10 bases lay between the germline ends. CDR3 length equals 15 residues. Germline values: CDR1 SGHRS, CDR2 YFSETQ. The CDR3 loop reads CASSLAGTGNTEAFF. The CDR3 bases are TGCGCCAGCAGCTTGGCAGGGACTGGGAACACTGAAGCTTTCTTT.

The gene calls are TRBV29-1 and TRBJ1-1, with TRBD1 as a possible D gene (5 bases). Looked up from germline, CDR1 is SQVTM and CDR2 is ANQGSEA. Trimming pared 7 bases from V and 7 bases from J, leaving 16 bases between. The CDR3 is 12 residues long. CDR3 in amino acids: CSGGANFFEAFF. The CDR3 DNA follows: TGCAGCGGTGGGGCGAACTTCTTTGAAGCTTTCTTT.

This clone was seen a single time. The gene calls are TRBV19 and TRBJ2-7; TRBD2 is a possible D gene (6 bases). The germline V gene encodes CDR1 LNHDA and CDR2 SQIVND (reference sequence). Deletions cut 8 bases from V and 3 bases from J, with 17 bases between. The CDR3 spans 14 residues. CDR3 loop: CASSGWGVHYEQYF. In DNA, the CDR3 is TGTGCCAGTTCCGGATGGGGGGTACACTACGAGCAGTACTTC.

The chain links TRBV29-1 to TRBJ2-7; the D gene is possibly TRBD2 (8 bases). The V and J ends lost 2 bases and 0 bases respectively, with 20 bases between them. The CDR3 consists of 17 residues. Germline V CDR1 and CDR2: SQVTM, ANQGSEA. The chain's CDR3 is CSVESLAENRGSYEQYF. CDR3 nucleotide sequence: TGCAGCGTTGAATCACTAGCGGAGAACAGGGGCTCCTACGAGCAGTACTTC.

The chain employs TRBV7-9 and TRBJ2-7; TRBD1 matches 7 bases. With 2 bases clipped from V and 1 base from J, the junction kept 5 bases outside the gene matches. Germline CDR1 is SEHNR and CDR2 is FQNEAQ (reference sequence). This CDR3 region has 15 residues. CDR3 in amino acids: CASSLTRDRSYEQYF. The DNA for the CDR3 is TGTGCCAGCAGCTTAACCAGGGACAGATCCTACGAGCAGTACTTC.

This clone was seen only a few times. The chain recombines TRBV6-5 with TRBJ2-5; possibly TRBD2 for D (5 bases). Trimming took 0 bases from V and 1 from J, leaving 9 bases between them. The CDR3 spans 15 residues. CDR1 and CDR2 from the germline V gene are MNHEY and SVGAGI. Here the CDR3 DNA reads TGTGCCAGCAGTTACTCGAGGGCTATCCAAGAGACCCAGTACTTC. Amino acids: CASSYSRAIQETQYF.

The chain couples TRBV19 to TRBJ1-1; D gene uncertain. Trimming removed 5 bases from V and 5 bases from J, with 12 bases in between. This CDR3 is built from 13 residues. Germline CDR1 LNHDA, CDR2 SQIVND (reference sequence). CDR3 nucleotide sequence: TGTGCCAGTAGTTCTCACGGAGGGACTGAAGCTTTCTTT. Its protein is CASSSHGGTEAFF.

Here the CDR3 reads CASSTGQGALQFYGYTF. In DNA, the CDR3 is TGTGCCAGCAGTACAGGACAGGGGGCCTTACAATTTTATGGCTACACCTTC. V gene TRBV27 combines with J gene TRBJ1-2; 11 nucleotides align to TRBD1. CDR1 and CDR2 (germline): MNHEY, SMNVEV (reference sequence). V lost 5 bases, J lost 5 bases, and 13 bases stayed unmatched. This CDR3 region has 17 residues.

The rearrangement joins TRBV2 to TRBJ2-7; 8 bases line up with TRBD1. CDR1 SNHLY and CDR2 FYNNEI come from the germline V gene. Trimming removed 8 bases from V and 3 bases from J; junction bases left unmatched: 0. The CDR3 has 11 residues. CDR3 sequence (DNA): TGTGCCAGCGGGACAGGCTACGAGCAGTACTTC. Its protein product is CASGTGYEQYF. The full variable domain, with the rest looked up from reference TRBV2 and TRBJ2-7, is EPEVTQTPSHQVTQMGQEVILRCVPISNHLYFYWYRQILGQKVEFLVSFYNNEISEKSEIFDDQFSVERPDGSNFTLKIRSTKLEDSAMYFCASGTGYEQYFGPGTRLTVT.

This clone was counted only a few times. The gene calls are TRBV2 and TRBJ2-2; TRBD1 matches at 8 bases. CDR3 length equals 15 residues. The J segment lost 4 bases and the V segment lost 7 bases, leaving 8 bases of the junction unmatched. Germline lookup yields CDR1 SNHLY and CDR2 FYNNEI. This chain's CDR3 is CASIRTGFATGELFF. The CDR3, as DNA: TGTGCCAGCATCCGGACAGGGTTTGCCACCGGGGAGCTGTTTTTT. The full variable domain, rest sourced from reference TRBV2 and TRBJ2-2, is EPEVTQTPSHQVTQMGQEVILRCVPISNHLYFYWYRQILGQKVEFLVSFYNNEISEKSEIFDDQFSVERPDGSNFTLKIRSTKLEDSAMYFCASIRTGFATGELFFGEGSRLTVL.

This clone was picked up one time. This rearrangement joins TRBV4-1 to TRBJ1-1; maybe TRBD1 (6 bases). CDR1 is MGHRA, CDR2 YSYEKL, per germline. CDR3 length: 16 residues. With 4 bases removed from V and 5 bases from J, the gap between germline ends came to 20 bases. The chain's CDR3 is CASSPVFIQGDTEAFF. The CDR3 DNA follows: TGCGCCAGCAGCCCTGTATTTATACAGGGAGATACTGAAGCTTTCTTT.

CDR3: CSAGGGQDGYTF. CDR3 DNA: TGCAGCGCGGGCGGGGGGCAAGATGGCTACACCTTC. The gene calls are TRBV29-1 and TRBJ1-2; D is perhaps TRBD1 (6 bases). The germline CDR1 and CDR2 sequences are SQVTM and ANQGSEA. Trimming left V 7 bases short and J 6 bases short, with 15 bases between. The CDR3 runs 12 residues.

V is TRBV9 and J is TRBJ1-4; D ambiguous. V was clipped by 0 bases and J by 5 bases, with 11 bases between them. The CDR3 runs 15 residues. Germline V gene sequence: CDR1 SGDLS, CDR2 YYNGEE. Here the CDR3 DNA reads TGTGCCAGCAGCGTAGGAGGAAGGAAGAATGAAAAACTGTTTTTT. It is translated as CASSVGGRKNEKLFF.

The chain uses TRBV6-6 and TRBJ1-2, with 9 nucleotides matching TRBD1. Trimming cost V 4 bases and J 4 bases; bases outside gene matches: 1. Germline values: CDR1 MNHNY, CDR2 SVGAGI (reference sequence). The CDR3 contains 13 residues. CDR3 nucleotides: TGTGCCAGCAGTTTGGACAGGGGCTATGGCTACACCTTC. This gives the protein CASSLDRGYGYTF.

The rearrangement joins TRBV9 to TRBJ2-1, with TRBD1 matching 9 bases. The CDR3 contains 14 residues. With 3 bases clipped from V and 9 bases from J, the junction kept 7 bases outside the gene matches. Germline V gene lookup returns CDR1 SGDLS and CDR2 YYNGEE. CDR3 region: CASSDRGLVSEQFF. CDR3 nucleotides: TGTGCCAGCAGCGACAGGGGGCTGGTAAGTGAGCAGTTCTTC.

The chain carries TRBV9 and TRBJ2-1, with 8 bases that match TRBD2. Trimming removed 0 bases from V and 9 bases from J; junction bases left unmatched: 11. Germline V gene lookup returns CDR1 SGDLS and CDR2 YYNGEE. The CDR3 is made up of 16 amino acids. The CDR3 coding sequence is TGTGCCAGCAGCGTAGCTGGTATAGCGGGGCCGGGTGAGCAGTTCTTC. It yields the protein CASSVAGIAGPGEQFF.

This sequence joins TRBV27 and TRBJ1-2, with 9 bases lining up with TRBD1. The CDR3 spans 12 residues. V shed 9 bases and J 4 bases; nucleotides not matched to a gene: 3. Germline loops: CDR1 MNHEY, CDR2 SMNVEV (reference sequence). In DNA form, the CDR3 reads TGTGCCAGTCAGGGACAGGGCTATGGCTACACCTTC. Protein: CASQGQGYGYTF.

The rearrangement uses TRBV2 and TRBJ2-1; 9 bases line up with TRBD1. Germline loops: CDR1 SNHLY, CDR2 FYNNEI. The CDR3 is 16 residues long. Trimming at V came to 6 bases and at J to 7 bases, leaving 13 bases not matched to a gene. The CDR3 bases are TGTGCCAGCAGGGCCTTCAGGGACAGGGTAGTGAATGAGCAGTTCTTC. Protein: CASRAFRDRVVNEQFF. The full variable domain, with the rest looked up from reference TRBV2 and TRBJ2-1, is EPEVTQTPSHQVTQMGQEVILRCVPISNHLYFYWYRQILGQKVEFLVSFYNNEISEKSEIFDDQFSVERPDGSNFTLKIRSTKLEDSAMYFCASRAFRDRVVNEQFFGPGTRLTVL.

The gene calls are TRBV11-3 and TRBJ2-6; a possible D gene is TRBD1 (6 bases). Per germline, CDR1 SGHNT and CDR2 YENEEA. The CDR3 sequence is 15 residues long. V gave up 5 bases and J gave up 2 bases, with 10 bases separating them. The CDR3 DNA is TGTGCCAGCAGCCGTACAGGGACTGGGGCCAACGTCCTGACTTTC. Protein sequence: CASSRTGTGANVLTF.

This chain's CDR3 is CASSVITGSGSPLHF. As DNA, the CDR3 is TGTGCCAGCAGCGTTATAACAGGGTCTGGTTCACCCCTCCACTTT. The V call is TRBV9, the J call TRBJ1-6, with D perhaps TRBD1 (6 bases). V was trimmed by 2 bases and J by 9 bases, leaving 15 bases between them. There are 15 residues in the CDR3. The germline gives CDR1 SGDLS, CDR2 YYNGEE.

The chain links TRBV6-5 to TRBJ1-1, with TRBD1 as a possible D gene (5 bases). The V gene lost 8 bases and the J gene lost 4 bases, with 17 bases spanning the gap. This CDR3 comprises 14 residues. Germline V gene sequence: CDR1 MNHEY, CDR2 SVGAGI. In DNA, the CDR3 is TGTGCCAGCCTCCGGGGACTTTGGACCACTGAAGCTTTCTTT. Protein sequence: CASLRGLWTTEAFF.

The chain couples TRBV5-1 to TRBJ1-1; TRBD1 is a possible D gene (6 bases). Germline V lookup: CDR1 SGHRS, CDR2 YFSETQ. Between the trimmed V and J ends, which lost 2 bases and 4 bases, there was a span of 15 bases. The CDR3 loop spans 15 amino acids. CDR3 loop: CASSFQRGAGTEAFF. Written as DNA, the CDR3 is TGCGCCAGCAGCTTTCAGCGGGGGGCGGGCACTGAAGCTTTCTTT. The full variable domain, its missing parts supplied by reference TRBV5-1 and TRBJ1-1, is KAGVTQTPRYLIKTRGQQVTLSCSPISGHRSVSWYQQTPGQGLQFLFEYFSETQRNKGNFPGRFSGRQFSNSRSEMNVSTLELGDSALYLCASSFQRGAGTEAFFGQGTRLTVV.

CDR3 amino acids: CASSEVLAGVYTGELFF. The CDR3 bases are TGTGCCAGCAGTGAGGTCCTAGCGGGGGTTTATACCGGGGAGCTGTTTTTT. The chain has TRBV6-1 and TRBJ2-2, with 10 positions matching TRBD2. Germline V CDR1 and CDR2: MNHNS, SASEGT. The CDR3 has 17 amino acids. The V gene end was trimmed by 3 bases and the J gene end by 5 bases; junction bases not matched to a gene: 9.

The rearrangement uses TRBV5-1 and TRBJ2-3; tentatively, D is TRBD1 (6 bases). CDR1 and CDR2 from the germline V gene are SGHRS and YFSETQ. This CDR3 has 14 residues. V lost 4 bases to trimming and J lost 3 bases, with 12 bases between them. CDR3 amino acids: CASSLTGFTDTQYF. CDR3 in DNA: TGCGCCAGCAGCCTCACAGGGTTTACAGATACGCAGTATTTT.